This T cell receptor (beta chain) was identified during a study of metastatic and nonmetastatic thyroid tumors. Thyroid surgery was preceded by no treatment in any patient. Methods used by the authors: Across clinicopathological groups, CDR3 differences served as the basis for building a distant-metastasis classifier for papillary thyroid cancer. TCRdb re-processed the PCR reads through MiXCR. The V and J calls come from TCRdb's annotation, not from the publication. This table holds 22,000 or so clones, roughly 9.7% found once. This clone appeared many times. Sequencing was done on a sample of blood. The clonotype originates from a female donor with papillary thyroid cancer or a benign thyroid nodule (not recorded which). Some clones in this sample may be carry-over from other donors' samples.

DNA of the CDR3: TGTGCCAGCAGTGGCCCCAACCATTCCTACGAGCAGTACTTC. This codes for CASSGPNHSYEQYF. The gene calls are TRBV2 and TRBJ2-7, with D unclear. The V and J ends lost 4 bases and 1 base respectively, with 11 bases between them. CDR1 SNHLY and CDR2 FYNNEI come from the germline V gene. This CDR3 has 14 residues.